Presented here are 20 T cell receptor beta chains from one specimen sequenced in a study of T cell responses to AZD1222 COVID-19 vaccine. Libraries were prepared by immunoSEQ multiplex PCR; TCRdb keeps only in-frame clonotypes and omits some of them. The table shows under 200,000 clones, with around 90% occurring only once. The sample here was peripheral blood, taken 28 days after the second AZD1222 dose. The receptors shown here come from an adult who received the AZD1222 COVID-19 vaccine.

Comment on this clone: The same CDR3 can be traced to other DNA sequences in this sample. V gene TRBV28 combines with J gene TRBJ2-1; the match to TRBD2 covers 14 bases. The trim removed 4 bases at V and 7 bases at J, leaving 3 bases unmatched. The CDR3 length is 15 residues. Germline loops: CDR1 MDHEN, CDR2 SYDVKM. CDR3 loop: CASSSWTSGRNEQFF. CDR3 DNA: TGTGCCAGCAGTTCTTGGACTAGCGGGAGGAATGAGCAGTTCTTC.

The V gene is TRBV21-1, the J gene TRBJ2-2. TRBV21-1 is classified as a pseudogene. The CDR3 is made up of 13 amino acids. CDR3 amino acids: CASVTFRTGELFF. As DNA, the CDR3 is TGTGCCAGCGTGACCTTCCGCACCGGGGAGCTGTTTTTT.

This sequence joins TRBV5-1 and TRBJ2-2; D gene unclear. Trimming left V 4 bases short and J 8 bases short, with 9 bases between. The germline gives CDR1 SGHRS, CDR2 YFSETQ. This CDR3 has 12 residues. CDR3 DNA sequence: TGCGCCAGCAGCCAAGAGGCTGGGGAGCTGTTTTTT. This encodes CASSQEAGELFF. Full variable domain (remainder filled in from reference TRBV5-1 and TRBJ2-2): KAGVTQTPRYLIKTRGQQVTLSCSPISGHRSVSWYQQTPGQGLQFLFEYFSETQRNKGNFPGRFSGRQFSNSRSEMNVSTLELGDSALYLCASSQEAGELFFGEGSRLTVL.

This clone has a handful of counts. The chain recombines TRBV6-2 or TRBV6-3 with TRBJ2-7; weak D call: TRBD2 (5 bases). The germline CDR1 and CDR2 sequences are MNHEY and SVGEGT. The length of the CDR3 is 14 residues. V was pared by 2 bases and J by 7 bases, with 15 bases between. CDR3 DNA sequence: TGTGCCAGCAGTTACCTAGTCTCGACGGGGGAGCAGTACTTC. Translating it yields CASSYLVSTGEQYF.

In its sample, this clone was seen once. This chain joins TRBV27 and TRBJ1-1; D uncertain. This CDR3 region has 14 residues. The V end was cut by 5 bases, the J end by 3 bases, with 13 bases between. Germline CDR1 MNHEY, CDR2 SMNVEV (reference sequence). The CDR3 reads CASSLYERDTEAFF. The CDR3 DNA reads as TGTGCCAGCAGTCTGTACGAGAGGGACACTGAAGCTTTCTTT.

Remarks on this clone: A read error may account for a junction end that differs from germline. The rearrangement uses TRBV9 and TRBJ2-7, with D possibly TRBD1 on 6 matching bases. This CDR3 region has 16 residues. Germline V gene sequence: CDR1 SGDLS, CDR2 YYNGEE. Here the CDR3 reads CASSVAETGASYKQYF. CDR3 DNA sequence: TGTGCCAGCAGTGTAGCAGAGACAGGTGCCTCCTACAAGCAGTACTTC. Combining the CDR3 with reference TRBV9 and TRBJ2-7 gives the whole variable domain DSGVTQTPKHLITATGQRVTLRCSPRSGDLSVYWYQQSLDQGLQFLIQYYNGEERAKGNILERFSAQQFPDLHSELNLSSLELGDSALYFCASSVAETGASYKQYFGPGTRLTVT.

This rearrangement joins TRBV6-2 or TRBV6-3 to TRBJ2-2; no reliable D call. CDR3 size: 14 residues. Trimming removed 2 bases from V and 2 bases from J, with 6 bases in between. The germline gives CDR1 MNHEY, CDR2 SVGEGT. CDR3 loop: CASSYPTNTGELFF. The CDR3 DNA reads TGTGCCAGCAGTTACCCGACTAACACCGGGGAGCTGTTTTTT.

This sequence joins TRBV7-2 and TRBJ2-1; 11 bases align to TRBD2. Germline V CDR1 and CDR2: SGHTA, FQGNSA. V dropped 5 bases and J dropped 6; count of bases not matched to a gene: 9. The CDR3 is made up of 16 amino acids. The CDR3 nucleotides read TGTGCCAGCAGCACCCGACTAGCGGGAACCAGCAATGAGCAGTTCTTC. It yields the protein CASSTRLAGTSNEQFF.

The chain has TRBV6-5 and TRBJ1-1; D is unclear. The CDR3 sequence is 15 residues long. V dropped 6 bases and J dropped 1 base, with 15 bases sitting between them. Germline CDR1 and CDR2: MNHEY and SVGAGI. The CDR3 sequence: CASRPGPPGNTEAFF. CDR3 DNA: TGTGCCAGCAGGCCCGGGCCCCCCGGGAACACTGAAGCTTTCTTT.

This clone appeared once. This chain connects TRBV28 to TRBJ2-7, with 7 positions matching TRBD1. The germline CDR1 and CDR2 sequences are MDHEN and SYDVKM. V lost 6 bases to trimming and J lost 4 bases; unmatched junction nucleotides: 9. The CDR3 consists of 14 residues. The CDR3 spells CASSPISGQYEQYF. The CDR3, as DNA: TGTGCCAGCAGCCCCATCTCGGGACAGTACGAGCAGTACTTC.

The chain has TRBV28 and TRBJ1-3; no clear D. V lost 3 bases and J 0 bases, leaving 6 bases between the germline ends. Germline V gives CDR1 MDHEN, CDR2 SYDVKM. This CDR3 is built from 14 residues. The DNA of the CDR3 is TGTGCCAGCAGTTTCAGGAGCTCTGGAAACACCATATATTTT. This encodes CASSFRSSGNTIYF.

The sample holds a few counts of this clone. The rearrangement joins TRBV19 to TRBJ2-7, with D uncertain. V dropped 3 bases and J dropped 0 bases, with 6 bases sitting between them. Per germline, CDR1 LNHDA and CDR2 SQIVND (reference sequence). This CDR3 is 13 amino acids long. In DNA, the CDR3 is TGTGCCAGTAGTATCCAGACCTCCTACGAGCAGTACTTC. This translates into CASSIQTSYEQYF.

The rearrangement uses TRBV7-3 and TRBJ2-2; no clear D. Germline V CDR1 and CDR2: SGHTA, FQGTGA. V lost 2 bases, J lost 4 bases, and 8 bases lay in between. The CDR3 runs to 14 residues. CDR3 coding DNA: TGTGCCAGCAGCTTAGACCCGCCCACCGGGGAGCTGTTTTTT. It specifies CASSLDPPTGELFF.

This clone has just one count. The V and J genes are TRBV10-1 and TRBJ2-3, with 8 nucleotides matching TRBD1. CDR3 length: 17 residues. V gave up 6 bases and J gave up 3 bases; unmatched junction bases: 14. Germline V gene sequence: CDR1 WNHNN, CDR2 SYGVQD (reference sequence). CDR3 nucleotides: TGCGCCAGCAGGGAGCGGACAGGGCCTTCAGATACAGATACGCAGTATTTT. Protein product: CASRERTGPSDTDTQYF.

V is TRBV5-4 and J is TRBJ2-7, with D unclear. Trimming pared 6 bases from V and 5 bases from J, leaving 21 bases between. Germline loops: CDR1 SGHNT, CDR2 YYREEE (reference sequence). The length of the CDR3 is 15 residues. The CDR3 here is CASTTDPGRTDEQYF. DNA of the CDR3: TGTGCCAGCACCACCGACCCCGGACGAACAGACGAGCAGTACTTC. The full variable domain, its missing parts supplied by reference TRBV5-4 and TRBJ2-7, is ETGVTQSPTHLIKTRGQQVTLRCSSQSGHNTVSWYQQALGQGPQFIFQYYREEENGRGNFPPRFSGLQFPNYSSELNVNALELDDSALYLCASTTDPGRTDEQYFGPGTRLTVT.

V usage is TRBV19 and J usage is TRBJ1-5, with 11 positions matching TRBD1. This CDR3 region has 15 residues. Trimming removed 7 bases from V and 3 bases from J; junction bases left unmatched: 5. Germline lookup yields CDR1 LNHDA and CDR2 SQIVND (reference sequence). In DNA form, the CDR3 reads TGTGCCAGTACTAGGGACAGGGGGAACAATCAGCCCCAGCATTTT. It yields the protein CASTRDRGNNQPQHF.

The chain couples TRBV15 to TRBJ2-1, with D unclear. There are 14 residues in the CDR3. Germline lookup yields CDR1 LNHNV and CDR2 YYDKDF (reference sequence). Trimming cost V 4 bases and J 5 bases, with 12 bases left between them. CDR3 in amino acids: CATSIEGVNNEQFF. CDR3 sequence (DNA): TGTGCCACCAGCATAGAAGGCGTTAACAATGAGCAGTTCTTC.

CDR3 coding DNA: TGTGCCAGCAGCAGGGGGCTTAACACCGGGGAGCTGTTTTTT. This translates into CASSRGLNTGELFF. The J gene is TRBJ2-2, the V gene TRBV7-3, with 7 bases identical to TRBD1. Losses at the gene ends were 5 bases for V and 2 bases for J; bases not matched to a gene: 2. From germline, CDR1 is SGHTA and CDR2 FQGTGA. The CDR3 totals 14 residues.

The V call is TRBV19, the J call TRBJ2-4; D call uncertain. In germline, CDR1 is LNHDA, CDR2 SQIVND (reference sequence). V dropped 5 bases and J dropped 0 bases, with 14 bases sitting between them. CDR3 size: 16 residues. The CDR3 DNA is TGTGCCAGTAGTGGGCTTTTTGACATAGCCAAAAACATTCAGTACTTC. Its translation is CASSGLFDIAKNIQYF.

The chain has TRBV4-2 and TRBJ2-1, with no clear D. V lost 0 bases and J 0 bases, leaving 12 bases between the germline ends. This CDR3 region has 17 residues. CDR1 and CDR2 (germline): LGHNA, YNFKEQ. The CDR3 bases are TGTGCCAGCAGCCAAGAAGGTCCCCCCAGCTCCTACAATGAGCAGTTCTTC. It specifies CASSQEGPPSSYNEQFF.